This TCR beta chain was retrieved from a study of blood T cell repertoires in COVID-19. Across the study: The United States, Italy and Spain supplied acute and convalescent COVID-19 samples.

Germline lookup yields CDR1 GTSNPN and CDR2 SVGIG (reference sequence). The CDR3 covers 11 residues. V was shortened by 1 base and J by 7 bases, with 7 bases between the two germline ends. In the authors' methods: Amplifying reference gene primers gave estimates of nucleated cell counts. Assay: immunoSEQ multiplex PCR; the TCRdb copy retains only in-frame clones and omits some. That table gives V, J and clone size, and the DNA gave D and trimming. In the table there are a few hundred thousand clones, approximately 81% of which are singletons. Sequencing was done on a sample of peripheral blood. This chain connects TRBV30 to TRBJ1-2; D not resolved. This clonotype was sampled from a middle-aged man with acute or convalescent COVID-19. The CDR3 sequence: CAWSGIVGYTF. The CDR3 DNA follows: TGTGCCTGGAGTGGAATAGTTGGCTACACCTTC.